This is a list of T cell receptor beta chains from one sample in a study of T cell responses to AZD1222 COVID-19 vaccine. This table comes from immunoSEQ multiplex PCR, and its TCRdb copy is limited to in-frame clones, with some not included. The sample contains over 130,000 clones, approximately 94% of which appear only once. The sequencing used peripheral blood, collected on day 0 of AZD1222 vaccination. The receptors were sampled from an adult in good health. The CDR3 runs from the conserved cysteine through the conserved F or W. D genes are given only for firm matches. Clone size is given for some rows only: seen once, a few or many times, or a class if the clone is expanded.

>.|TRBV5-3|.|TRBJ2-2
CARSLRRVLTGELFF
TGTGCCAGAAGCTTGCGGCGCGTCCTCACCGGGGAGCTGTTTTTT
>.|TRBV3-1/TRBV3-2|TRBD2|TRBJ2-3
CASSTRGGGAPDTQYF
TGTGCCAGCAGCACGCGTGGCGGGGGGGCCCCAGATACGCAGTATTTT
>.|TRBV7-8|.|TRBJ2-4
CASSFRDLYHAYF
TGTGCCAGCAGCTTCCGGGACCTCTACCACGCGTACTTC
>.|TRBV6-5|.|TRBJ1-1
CASTMNTEAFF
TGTGCCAGCACAATGAACACTGAAGCTTTCTTT
>.|TRBV2|.|TRBJ1-6
CASRGDKSSYNSPLHF
TGTGCCAGCAGGGGGGACAAAAGCTCCTATAATTCACCCCTCCACTTT
>.|TRBV15|TRBD1|TRBJ2-3
CATSRDLAPGGATDTQYF
TGTGCCACCAGCAGAGATTTAGCCCCAGGGGGCGCCACAGATACGCAGTATTTT
>.|TRBV29-1|.|TRBJ1-2
CSARNGPGPGIF
TGCAGCGCAAGGAACGGCCCGGGACCGGGGATCTTC
>.|TRBV2|TRBD1|TRBJ2-1
CASSEGTGPYNEQFF
TGTGCCAGCAGTGAAGGGACAGGGCCCTACAATGAGCAGTTCTTC
>once|TRBV4-1|.|TRBJ1-4
CASSQVGTTGEKLFF
TGCGCCAGCAGCCAAGTTGGGACAACCGGAGAAAAACTGTTTTTT
>.|TRBV29-1|.|TRBJ1-3
CSAEGSSGNTIYF
TGCAGCGCCGAGGGGAGCTCTGGAAACACCATATATTTT
>.|TRBV6-6|.|TRBJ1-2
CASSYPGTDYGYTF
TGTGCCAGCAGTTACCCCGGGACGGACTATGGCTACACCTTC
>.|TRBV7-6|.|TRBJ1-2
CASSSYGTDNYGYTF
TGTGCCAGCAGCTCGTACGGGACGGATAACTATGGCTACACCTTC
>.|TRBV9|.|TRBJ1-1
CASSVGGRLNTEAFF
TGTGCCAGCAGCGTCGGGGGGCGTCTGAACACTGAAGCTTTCTTT
>.|TRBV18|TRBD1|TRBJ1-2
CASSPRTGEFPGYTF
TGTGCCAGCTCACCCCGGACAGGGGAGTTCCCTGGCTACACCTTC
>.|TRBV6-1|.|TRBJ1-3
CASSEGGIEGNTIYF
TGTGCCAGCAGTGAGGGAGGGATTGAAGGAAACACCATATATTTT
>once|TRBV20-1|TRBD2|TRBJ2-3
CSASRALAGGLTDTQYF
TGCAGTGCTAGTCGGGCCCTAGCGGGAGGGCTGACAGATACGCAGTATTTT
>.|TRBV6-5|.|TRBJ1-2
CAILLANYGYTF
TGTGCCATCCTCTTAGCTAACTATGGCTACACCTTC
>.|TRBV4-1|TRBD1|TRBJ1-1
CASSLLGQGSTEAFF
TGCGCCAGCAGCCTACTGGGACAGGGATCCACTGAAGCTTTCTTT
>.|TRBV10-3|.|TRBJ1-5
CAISRDGNQPQHF
TGTGCCATCAGCCGGGACGGCAATCAGCCCCAGCATTTT
>.|TRBV3-1/TRBV3-2|.|TRBJ2-1
CASSQSGEPFNEQFF
TGTGCCAGCAGCCAGAGCGGAGAACCCTTCAATGAGCAGTTCTTC
>.|TRBV14|TRBD1|TRBJ2-1
CASSQEIGTGFGFF
TGTGCCAGCAGCCAAGAAATAGGGACAGGGTTTGGGTTCTTC
>.|TRBV4-2|.|TRBJ1-6
CASSQDSTEGTPSSYNSPLHF
TGTGCCAGCAGCCAAGATTCCACGGAGGGGACACCGAGCTCCTATAATTCACCCCTCCACTTT
>.|TRBV6-5|TRBD1|TRBJ2-5
CASSSGTGGVGTQYF
TGTGCCAGCAGTTCCGGGACAGGGGGCGTGGGGACCCAGTACTTC
>.|TRBV6-5|.|TRBJ2-1
CASSYSWGSYNEQFF
TGTGCCAGCAGTTACTCATGGGGGTCCTACAATGAGCAGTTCTTC
>.|TRBV4-3|.|TRBJ2-3
CASSQDTGEPDTQYF
TGCGCCAGCAGCCAAGACACGGGAGAGCCAGATACGCAGTATTTT
>.|TRBV2|.|TRBJ2-5
CASSERGWETFETQYF
TGTGCCAGCAGTGAACGGGGGTGGGAAACCTTCGAGACCCAGTACTTC
>.|TRBV2|.|TRBJ1-4
CASSETSRNEKLFF
TGTGCCAGCAGTGAAACAAGCCGTAATGAAAAACTGTTTTTT
>.|TRBV27|TRBD2|TRBJ2-3
CASSCRLAGSTDTQYF
TGTGCCAGCAGTTGTAGACTAGCGGGGTCCACAGATACGCAGTATTTT